The T cell receptor beta chain described here comes from a study of blood T cell repertoires in COVID-19 (TCRdb year 2020). About the study as a whole: The collaborator samples originated in the United States, Italy and Spain and spanned the acute and convalescent phases of COVID-19. The samples were drawn from two sources: the first 160 participants of the ongoing ImmuneRACE study, and approximately 1,300 subjects contributed by 6 global collaborators. The repertoires were released in a freely available public database meant as a resource for research on the immune response to SARS-CoV-2. Subjects who had been exposed to COVID-19, were actively infected with it, or had recovered from it provided the deeply sampled blood TCRbeta repertoires that made up the dataset. Where available, HLA class I and class II types were taken from metadata supplied by the sample provider and were not determined by assay-based typing. The sample metadata nearly always contained a de-identified subject ID, COVID-19 status, age in years and sex. The material from the prospective study consisted of cDNA or gDNA derived from T cells, B-cell-depleted T cells, or PBMCs. What the work shows at the level of the full study, not this receptor alone: Clinical and demographic metadata were provided uncurated, with the amount varying by source and participant.

Enrolling through a virtual design, the prospective study's participants ranged in age from about 18 to 89 years and lived across more than 20 United States geographic areas. Cohort assignment in the prospective study relied on participant-reported clinical history from a screening survey and a study questionnaire. A participant counted as exposed if, within 2 weeks of entering the study, that participant had been in contact with someone who had a PCR-confirmed or clinician-diagnosed COVID-19 case. In the prospective study, whole blood, serum and a nasopharyngeal or oropharyngeal swab were collected from each participant by mobile phlebotomists. Participants in the prospective study had the option to provide additional blood draws and questionnaires over a roughly two-month period. Blood samples from the prospective study were shipped frozen or at room temperature prior to DNA extraction. The cysteine opens and the phenylalanine closes a CDR3 of 17 amino acids. The DNA shown is the 51-base CDR3, in frame from base 1. Relative to germline, V is 5 bases shorter and J is 0 bases shorter, with 17 bases between their ends. CDR1 and CDR2 are read off the germline V gene as SGHTA and FQGNSA.

About this clone: No antigen is known for it. Per-base qualities were not stored, and no clone one base away is much larger.

TCRbeta CDR3 regions were amplified from genomic DNA by means of the immunoSEQ Assay, a bias-controlled multiplex PCR. In the source study's methods: Within the assay, amplification of reference gene primers was used to estimate how many nucleated cells each sample contained. Sequence reads were collapsed and filtered to measure the absolute abundance of every unique TCRbeta CDR3 rearrangement. For each sample, productive Simpson clonality was calculated by taking the square root of Simpson's diversity index across productive rearrangements. This is the immuneACCESS table as TCRdb keeps it, with only in-frame sequences that have V and J called. A part of the clones is gone; compared with another copy, unresolved V genes explain less than half, and the rest is unexplained. V and J calls and clone size come straight from that table; D and trimming were deduced from the DNA. The sample records 210,000 or so clones, 88% of which are singletons. The ten largest account for 3.7% of the sample.

The chain uses TRBV7-2 and TRBJ2-1, and the D gene may be TRBD2, 5 bases matching. This receptor was identified in a woman younger than 45 who had been exposed to COVID-19. Sequencing was done on a sample of PBMCs or T cells enriched from blood (not recorded which). The CDR3 is CASSQTGSASSYNEQFF. The nucleotide sequence is given as TGTGCCAGCAGCCAGACGGGATCGGCTAGCTCCTACAATGAGCAGTTCTTC.